These 16 T cell receptor beta chains were all obtained from the same sample, sequenced in a study of blood T cell repertoires in COVID-19. The table came from immunoSEQ multiplex PCR; TCRdb's copy has only in-frame clones and leaves some out. The sample includes under 300,000 clones, approximately 84% seen only once; the top ten take about 4%. Material for sequencing was peripheral blood. The source of these receptors is a man aged 50 or older with acute or convalescent COVID-19.

The genes are TRBV11-2 and TRBJ1-5; maybe TRBD1 (5 bases). V was pared by 8 bases and J by 0 bases, with 8 bases between. This CDR3 is built from 13 residues. Germline-derived CDR1 and CDR2 are SGHAT and FQNNGV. This chain's CDR3 is CASGQNSNQPQHF. The CDR3 DNA reads as TGTGCCAGCGGACAAAATAGCAATCAGCCCCAGCATTTT.

The V and J genes are TRBV18 and TRBJ1-2; D gene ambiguous. The V end was cut by 4 bases, the J end by 6 bases, with 15 bases between. The CDR3 consists of 14 residues. CDR1 and CDR2 (germline): KGHSH, LQKENI. In nucleotides, the CDR3 is TGTGCCAGCTCACTCGAAGCGGCCCATGATGGCTACACCTTC. Residues: CASSLEAAHDGYTF.

The chain employs TRBV7-8 and TRBJ2-7; the D gene is possibly TRBD2 (6 bases). V gave up 0 bases and J gave up 2 bases, with 14 bases separating them. Germline CDR1 and CDR2: SGHVS and FQNEAQ. The CDR3 sequence is 16 residues long. CDR3 sequence (DNA): TGTGCCAGCAGCTTAGCGGGGAGGACTCCGGCCTACGAGCAGTACTTC. It specifies CASSLAGRTPAYEQYF.

The genes are TRBV12-5 and TRBJ1-6; possible D gene TRBD1, 6 bases. Trimming removed 0 bases from V and 15 bases from J, with 12 bases in between. Germline V lookup: CDR1 LGHNT, CDR2 FRNRAP. The length of the CDR3 is 13 residues. The CDR3 coding sequence is TGTGCTAGTGGTTTGGTGGGGGCCGGGGTCCTCCACTTT. Translating gives CASGLVGAGVLHF.

J is TRBJ1-5 and V is TRBV19; 7 positions agree with TRBD1. Germline V gives CDR1 LNHDA, CDR2 SQIVND (reference sequence). Trimming removed 3 bases from V and 5 bases from J; junction bases left unmatched: 7. This CDR3 comprises 15 residues. DNA of the CDR3: TGTGCCAGTAGTATCCTCATAGGGACAGATCAGCCCCAGCATTTT. It specifies CASSILIGTDQPQHF.

The chain joins TRBV27 to TRBJ1-1, with D tentatively TRBD1 (5 bases). V gave up 3 bases and J gave up 4 bases, with 9 bases separating them. This CDR3 has 13 amino acids. The germline CDR1 and CDR2 sequences are MNHEY and SMNVEV (reference sequence). CDR3 DNA sequence: TGTGCCAGCAGTTTGATCGGGGGCACTGAAGCTTTCTTT. This codes for CASSLIGGTEAFF.

In nucleotides, the CDR3 is TGTGCCAGCAGCCAAGATCCGGGACAGGGAGGGGAGACCCAGTACTTC. Translated, it gives CASSQDPGQGGETQYF. The chain employs TRBV3-1 (or the pseudogene TRBV3-2) and TRBJ2-5, with 9 bases matching TRBD1. CDR1 is LGHDT, CDR2 YNNKEL, per germline (reference sequence). V shed 0 bases, J shed 5 bases, and the junction held 7 bases outside the gene matches. The CDR3 covers 16 residues.

Notes on this clone: Other nucleotide sequences in the sample specify the same CDR3. V and J are TRBV19 and TRBJ2-7; 9 bases line up with TRBD1. CDR1 LNHDA and CDR2 SQIVND come from the germline V gene (reference sequence). CDR3 size: 15 residues. Unmatched junction bases numbered 8, after V lost 4 bases and J lost 4 bases. CDR3 sequence: CASSTLQGASYEQYF. The DNA for the CDR3 is TGTGCCAGTAGTACTTTACAGGGGGCAAGTTACGAGCAGTACTTC.

The chain recombines TRBV6-1 with TRBJ2-7; the match to TRBD2 covers 7 bases. The CDR3 consists of 14 residues. Germline V gives CDR1 MNHNS, CDR2 SASEGT. Losses at the gene ends were 1 base for V and 3 bases for J; bases not matched to a gene: 3. CDR3 bases: TGTGCCAGCAGTGAAGGGGGGAGGGGCTACGAGCAGTACTTC. This translates into CASSEGGRGYEQYF.

This sequence joins TRBV6-5 and TRBJ2-7; 8 positions match TRBD1. J lost 7 bases, V lost 0 bases, and 11 bases had no gene match. Germline CDR1 reads MNHEY; CDR2 reads SVGAGI. CDR3 length: 16 amino acids. CDR3 in DNA: TGTGCCAGCAGTTACTCCCGGACAGGGAGCTTGGGAGAGCAGTACTTC. Translation gives CASSYSRTGSLGEQYF.

Written as DNA, the CDR3 is TGTGCCAGCAGTTTCGGACAGGGCTATGGCTACACCTTC. Its protein product is CASSFGQGYGYTF. This chain uses TRBV6-5 with TRBJ1-2, with 8 bases that match TRBD1. CDR3 length: 13 residues. Per germline, CDR1 MNHEY and CDR2 SVGAGI. V dropped 4 bases and J dropped 4; count of bases not matched to a gene: 2.

The chain links TRBV19 to TRBJ2-7, with TRBD1 as a possible D gene (6 bases). The V gene lost 3 bases and the J gene lost 1 base, with 7 bases spanning the gap. CDR3 size: 13 residues. Germline V gene lookup returns CDR1 LNHDA and CDR2 SQIVND (reference sequence). DNA of the CDR3: TGTGCCAGTAGTATGGACAGTTCCTACGAGCAGTACTTC. Amino acid sequence: CASSMDSSYEQYF.

The rearrangement uses TRBV13 and TRBJ2-7, with 7 bases identical to TRBD1. Germline V gene sequence: CDR1 PRHDT, CDR2 FYEKMQ (reference sequence). This CDR3 contains 14 residues. Trimming removed 5 bases from V and 1 base from J; junction bases left unmatched: 5. The CDR3 DNA follows: TGTGCCAGCAGCCCGGGACAGCTTTCCTACGAGCAGTACTTC. Its protein is CASSPGQLSYEQYF.

The chain combines TRBV3-1 (or the pseudogene TRBV3-2) with TRBJ1-5, with D tentatively TRBD1 (6 bases). This CDR3 spans 15 amino acids. Germline V gene lookup returns CDR1 LGHDT and CDR2 YNNKEL (reference sequence). The germline V and J ends were trimmed by 1 base and 4 bases, with 11 bases remaining between them. The DNA for the CDR3 is TGTGCCAGCAGCCAAGCCGACACAGGGAATCAGCCCCAGCATTTT. Translation: CASSQADTGNQPQHF.

The chain has TRBV5-4 and TRBJ2-1, with D possibly being TRBD1 (5 bases). The germline V gene encodes CDR1 SGHNT and CDR2 YYREEE (reference sequence). Trimming pared 4 bases from V and 4 bases from J, leaving 9 bases between. There are 13 residues in the CDR3. CDR3 residues: CASSRGGYNEQFF. Written as DNA, the CDR3 is TGTGCCAGCAGCAGGGGCGGTTACAATGAGCAGTTCTTC.

This sequence joins TRBV27 and TRBJ1-6, with D possibly matching TRBD1 (5 bases). Trimming pared 6 bases from V and 6 bases from J, leaving 12 bases between. Germline V lookup: CDR1 MNHEY, CDR2 SMNVEV (reference sequence). This CDR3 comprises 14 residues. This CDR3 reads CASRGRIFNSPLHF. CDR3 in DNA: TGTGCCAGCAGGGGGCGCATTTTTAATTCACCCCTCCACTTT.